A selection of T cell receptor beta chains follows, all from one sample in a study of T-cell reconstitution after alpha-beta-depleted transplantation in children. TCRdb itself ran the PCR reads through MiXCR, one entry per CDR3 protein. This table holds 750,000 to 950,000 distinct CDR3 sequences, roughly 15% found once. The input for sequencing was PBMCs, mostly from graft donor cells, taken 360 days after TCRalphabeta/CD19-depleted stem cell transplant. Receptors were obtained from a male patient between 5 and 17 years old who had a stem cell transplant for acute lymphoblastic leukemia, so the T cells may come from the graft donor. Each CDR3 is given with its conserved first and last residue. D genes are given only for firm matches. Not all rows give a size; the values are once, few, many and, for expanded clones, a class.

clone size,V gene,D gene,J gene,CDR3 protein,CDR3 DNA
few,TRBV5-1,TRBD1,TRBJ2-7,CASSQTGVLYEQYF,TGCGCCAGCAGCCAGACAGGGGTCCTCTACGAGCAGTACTTC
NA,TRBV4-2,NA,TRBJ2-3,CASSPDPPTDTQYF,TGTGCCAGCAGCCCGGACCCTCCCACAGATACGCAGTATTTT
NA,TRBV29-1,TRBD1,TRBJ2-1,CSVEIGQGPRSDEQFF,TGCAGCGTTGAAATTGGACAGGGGCCGAGGTCAGATGAGCAGTTCTTC
many,TRBV5-1,NA,TRBJ2-3,CASSFPGRTDTQYF,TGCGCCAGCAGCTTTCCAGGGAGGACAGATACGCAGTATTTT
NA,TRBV23-1,TRBD2,TRBJ2-5,CASSQSAREWEETQYF,TGCGCCAGCAGTCAATCTGCGCGGGAGTGGGAAGAGACCCAGTACTTC
few,TRBV20-1,NA,TRBJ2-1,CSASVGFGAYNEQFF,TGCAGTGCGAGTGTAGGGTTCGGGGCCTACAATGAGCAGTTCTTC
few,TRBV12-3/TRBV12-4,TRBD2,TRBJ2-7,CASSGGLAGVNEQYF,TGTGCCAGCAGTGGAGGACTAGCGGGAGTTAACGAGCAGTACTTC
few,TRBV18,NA,TRBJ2-7,CASSPRFGEKNSYEQYF,TGTGCCAGCTCACCCCGCTTCGGGGAGAAAAATTCCTACGAGCAGTACTTC
NA,TRBV27,TRBD1,TRBJ1-4,CASSPLLRGRGEKLFF,TGTGCCAGCAGTCCGCTCCTCAGGGGGCGGGGAGAAAAACTGTTTTTT
many,TRBV29-1,NA,TRBJ2-7,CSVEADSYEQYF,TGCAGCGTTGAGGCAGATTCTTACGAGCAGTACTTC
NA,TRBV13,TRBD2,TRBJ2-1,CASSLGRGRAVEQFF,TGTGCCAGCAGCTTAGGCCGCGGGAGGGCCGTTGAGCAGTTCTTC
NA,TRBV11-2,TRBD1,TRBJ2-2,CASSGRDRGVVAGELFF,TGTGCCAGCAGCGGCCGGGACAGGGGGGTGGTCGCCGGGGAGCTGTTTTTT
few,TRBV4-1,TRBD2,TRBJ2-1,CASSLMSPGGEQFF,TGCGCCAGCAGCCTCATGAGCCCGGGGGGTGAGCAGTTCTTC